What follows describes a single T cell receptor (beta chain). The data derive from a study of blood T cell repertoires in COVID-19. Whole-study context: The study drew acute and convalescent COVID-19 samples from the United States, Italy and Spain. T cells, B-cell-depleted T cells, or PBMCs provided the cDNA or gDNA that served as material.

Germline lookup yields CDR1 SGDLS and CDR2 YYNGEE. J gave up 3 bases and V 1 base, and 3 bases lay outside the gene matches. This CDR3 is built from 15 residues. Original processing methods: Estimation of nucleated cell counts relied on the amplification of reference gene primers. Produced via immunoSEQ multiplex PCR; TCRdb's table is partial and in-frame only. That table furnishes V, J and clone size, whereas the DNA furnished D and trimming. The data contain roughly 35,000 clones, nearly 95% of them seen just once; the ten biggest clones take up about 5%. The source is a human donor in a cohort sampled during active COVID-19. The rearrangement uses TRBV9 and TRBJ2-7, with 11 bases aligning to TRBD2. The sample was peripheral blood. The CDR3 DNA reads TGTGCCAGCAGCGTATCTGGGACTAGCGGCTACGAGCAGTACTTC. Protein: CASSVSGTSGYEQYF.